The TCR beta chain described here comes from a study of CD8+CD57+ T cells in acquired aplastic anemia. Profiling of TCR beta VDJ combinations and CDR3 sequences used genomic DNA as template. Via MiXCR, TCRdb re-called the reads, giving one row per CDR3 protein. Of about 150,000 distinct CDR3 sequences in the sample, 40% to 60% were seen once. Study-level results: No significant patient-versus-control difference appeared in CD8+ Simpson's diversity. Common to patients and controls were roughly 30 CD8+ CDR3 sequences.

Remarks on this clonotype: Its target is unknown.

Unmatched junction bases numbered 11, after V lost 2 bases and J lost 4 bases. CDR3 length: 17 amino acids. Germline V gives CDR1 ENHRY, CDR2 SYGVKD. Only patients with CD8+CD57+ cell expansion on flow cytometry were chosen for sequencing. The receptor's source is a human donor with aplastic anemia. Sequencing used sorted CD4+, CD8+, or CD8+CD57+ T cells (not recorded which) from PBMCs. The J gene is TRBJ2-7, the V gene TRBV10-3; 10 bases are shared with TRBD2. The CDR3, as DNA: TGTGCCATCAGTGAGCCCGGACTAGCGGATAATACTTACGAGCAGTACTTC. This sequence encodes CAISEPGLADNTYEQYF.